This is a list of T cell receptor beta chains from one sample in a study of CD8+ T cells in alopecia areata. Assay: immunoSEQ multiplex PCR; the TCRdb copy retains only in-frame clones and omits some. The repertoire consists of around 170,000 clones, with 51% occurring once and the leading ten covering over 9.5%. The sequencing used CD8+ T cells sorted from blood, collected at approximately week 52, from a patient treated with tofacitinib. The receptors stem from a human donor with alopecia areata. CDR3s include the opening cysteine and the closing phenylalanine or tryptophan. A D gene is named only where the DNA matches it firmly.

V gene: TRBV6-5; D gene: -; CDR3 length: 15; CDR3 protein: CASSPRQVSNQPQHF
V gene: TRBV6-5; D gene: -; CDR3 length: 13; CDR3 protein: CASTFGVSGELFF
V gene: TRBV27; D gene: -; CDR3 length: 14; CDR3 protein: CASSFQGLGYGYTF
V gene: TRBV13; D gene: TRBD1; CDR3 length: 16; CDR3 protein: CASSANRGPYTDTQYF
V gene: TRBV2; D gene: TRBD2; CDR3 length: 16; CDR3 protein: CASSEGLAGGTDTQYF
V gene: TRBV2; D gene: TRBD2; CDR3 length: 14; CDR3 protein: CASTLAGGTDTQYF
V gene: TRBV5-1; D gene: -; CDR3 length: 15; CDR3 protein: CASSFLGDGNQPQHF
V gene: TRBV7-8; D gene: -; CDR3 length: 16; CDR3 protein: CASSLIPEAFGEKLFF
V gene: TRBV25-1; D gene: -; CDR3 length: 13; CDR3 protein: CASRDPLNTEAFF
V gene: TRBV5-1; D gene: -; CDR3 length: 13; CDR3 protein: CASSLDGNSPLHF
V gene: TRBV6-6; D gene: -; CDR3 length: 12; CDR3 protein: CASSYDWHEQYF
V gene: TRBV18; D gene: -; CDR3 length: 13; CDR3 protein: CASSRDLSYEQYF
V gene: TRBV4-1; D gene: -; CDR3 length: 11; CDR3 protein: CASSQGRGFLF
V gene: TRBV7-9; D gene: -; CDR3 length: 15; CDR3 protein: CASSRRDTISYEQYF
V gene: TRBV5-6; D gene: TRBD1; CDR3 length: 13; CDR3 protein: CASSQGDTYEQYF
V gene: TRBV5-6; D gene: -; CDR3 length: 15; CDR3 protein: CASSLRDAYQETQYF
V gene: TRBV27; D gene: -; CDR3 length: 14; CDR3 protein: CASSMVGTNYGYTF
V gene: TRBV27; D gene: -; CDR3 length: 14; CDR3 protein: CASSSPGGTDTQYF
V gene: TRBV27; D gene: TRBD2; CDR3 length: 17; CDR3 protein: CASSSGTSGGNQETQYF
V gene: TRBV29-1; D gene: -; CDR3 length: 14; CDR3 protein: CSVEEEGGNTEAFF
V gene: TRBV18; D gene: -; CDR3 length: 12; CDR3 protein: CASSPTVETQYF
V gene: TRBV7-9; D gene: -; CDR3 length: 13; CDR3 protein: CASSFAHGGEQYF
V gene: TRBV25-1; D gene: -; CDR3 length: 14; CDR3 protein: CASGWGSEAGELFF
V gene: TRBV13; D gene: TRBD2; CDR3 length: 15; CDR3 protein: CASSSTSGDPHEQYF
V gene: TRBV29-1; D gene: -; CDR3 length: 15; CDR3 protein: CSVVQGTRGLYEQYF
V gene: TRBV5-6; D gene: -; CDR3 length: 12; CDR3 protein: CASSSYDSEAFF
V gene: TRBV7-9; D gene: -; CDR3 length: 15; CDR3 protein: CASSLDQGRNSPLHF
V gene: TRBV28; D gene: -; CDR3 length: 13; CDR3 protein: CASSLNSRYEQYF
V gene: TRBV7-9; D gene: TRBD1; CDR3 length: 15; CDR3 protein: CASSPGTGDYNEQFF
V gene: TRBV7-2; D gene: -; CDR3 length: 14; CDR3 protein: CASSRDPGDTEAFF
V gene: TRBV30; D gene: -; CDR3 length: 13; CDR3 protein: CAWSGGPASEAFF
V gene: TRBV29-1; D gene: -; CDR3 length: 13; CDR3 protein: CSVEEGGDVKAFF
V gene: TRBV7-9; D gene: -; CDR3 length: 14; CDR3 protein: CALPREESSDEQYF
V gene: TRBV13; D gene: -; CDR3 length: 15; CDR3 protein: CASLASQEITDTQYF
V gene: TRBV29-1; D gene: TRBD1; CDR3 length: 13; CDR3 protein: CSVETLTGGLQYF
V gene: TRBV6-5; D gene: TRBD1; CDR3 length: 14; CDR3 protein: CASTPDRVYSPLHF
V gene: TRBV30; D gene: -; CDR3 length: 15; CDR3 protein: CAWSERGVRNQPQHF
V gene: TRBV29-1; D gene: TRBD1; CDR3 length: 12; CDR3 protein: CSVRQGAAEAFF
V gene: TRBV18; D gene: -; CDR3 length: 12; CDR3 protein: CASEGQFYEQYF
V gene: TRBV7-9; D gene: -; CDR3 length: 15; CDR3 protein: CASSLGPASNQPQHF
V gene: TRBV7-2; D gene: TRBD2; CDR3 length: 17; CDR3 protein: CASSLGLAGGFADTQYF
V gene: TRBV6-6; D gene: -; CDR3 length: 15; CDR3 protein: CASSARGGGDEKLFF
V gene: TRBV13; D gene: -; CDR3 length: 13; CDR3 protein: CASSLMGDYEQYF
V gene: TRBV7-2; D gene: TRBD2; CDR3 length: 14; CDR3 protein: CASSLGTNLNEQFF